These T cell receptor beta chains were read from a single sample in a study of early T cells in non-severe SARS-CoV-2 infection. TCRdb itself ran the 5' RACE reads through MiXCR, one entry per CDR3 protein. The sample lists 25,000 to 35,000 distinct CDR3 sequences; over 6.5% were seen once. Input material: whole blood. These receptors originate from an adult who was a healthcare worker with PCR-confirmed SARS-CoV-2 infection or an uninfected control (not recorded which). Both conserved end residues are part of each CDR3. The D gene is left open where the match is weak. Not all rows give a size; the values are once, few, many and, for expanded clones, a class.

v_call,j_call,clone_size,d_call,cdr3_nt,cdr3_aa
TRBV6-5,TRBJ2-1,few,-,TGTGCCAGCAGTCCCCAACCCCGGGGGAATGAGCAGTTCTTC,CASSPQPRGNEQFF
TRBV12-3/TRBV12-4,TRBJ2-7,many,-,TGTGCCAGCAGTTTGGAAGGGGGAGGATACGAGCAGTACTTC,CASSLEGGGYEQYF
TRBV4-3,TRBJ2-1,many,TRBD2,TGCGCCAGCAGCCAAGGCGGGAGTCCTTACAATGAGCAGTTCTTC,CASSQGGSPYNEQFF
TRBV30,TRBJ1-1,many,-,TGTGCCTGGAGTGTAGGGGTGGGCGGCACTGAAGCTTTCTTT,CAWSVGVGGTEAFF
TRBV6-5,TRBJ2-7,many,TRBD1,TGTGCCAGCAGCTACGACAGGGCCTCCTACGAGCAGTACTTC,CASSYDRASYEQYF
TRBV28,TRBJ1-2,many,-,TGTGCCGTTGAGGGATGGGGCTATGGCTACACCTTC,CAVEGWGYGYTF
TRBV11-3,TRBJ2-5,many,-,TGTGCCAGCATCTGGGTCAGCCCACAAGAGACCCAGTACTTC,CASIWVSPQETQYF
TRBV10-2,TRBJ1-5,many,-,TGCGCCAGCAGTGAGTCTTTGACGGTAGCTTGGCCCCAGCATTTT,CASSESLTVAWPQHF
TRBV20-1,TRBJ2-3,many,TRBD1,TGCAGTGCTAGAGTAATCGGGAACAGGGGGCTTACAGATACGCAGTATTTT,CSARVIGNRGLTDTQYF
TRBV7-2,TRBJ2-3,many,TRBD1,TGTGCCAGCAGCTTGGTAAAGGGGGCAAGGGATACGCAGTATTTT,CASSLVKGARDTQYF
TRBV27,TRBJ1-1,many,-,TGTGCCAGCAGTTTATACCCTCAGGGAGGATCCGAAGCTTTCTTT,CASSLYPQGGSEAFF
TRBV5-1,TRBJ2-6,few,-,TGCGCCAGCAGCTTGGAGGACAGCCGACCCTCTGGGGCCAACGTCCTGACTTTC,CASSLEDSRPSGANVLTF
TRBV20-1,TRBJ2-1,many,TRBD2,TGCAGTGCTCCCGGCGAGGTAGCGGGGAACAATGAGCAGTTCTTC,CSAPGEVAGNNEQFF
TRBV6-5,TRBJ2-7,many,-,TGTGCCAGCAGTTCCGCCGGAGACTACTACGAGCAGTACTTC,CASSSAGDYYEQYF
TRBV7-8,TRBJ1-1,many,-,TGTGCCAGCAGCTTGAGGGAACAAACAGGAGGGTACACTGAAGCTTTCTTT,CASSLREQTGGYTEAFF
TRBV3-1,TRBJ1-6,-,-,TGTGCCAGCAGCGACTCCACCAGATCACCCCTCCACTTT,CASSDSTRSPLHF
TRBV12-3/TRBV12-4,TRBJ1-5,many,-,TGTGCCAGCAGTCGACAGGACAGTACCAATCAGCCCCAGCATTTT,CASSRQDSTNQPQHF
TRBV10-3,TRBJ2-3,-,-,TGTGCCACCGGAACAGGGAAAGGGAGCACAGATACGCAGTATTTT,CATGTGKGSTDTQYF
TRBV30,TRBJ1-2,many,-,TGTGCCTGGCTCGCTTCCGGCATAGTCTACACCTTC,CAWLASGIVYTF
TRBV18,TRBJ2-7,many,TRBD1,TGTGCCAGCTCAGCTACGGGACAGGGGTTCGAGCAGTACTTC,CASSATGQGFEQYF
TRBV28,TRBJ2-1,many,-,TGTGCCAGCAGTACCAGACGCGCGACGGGCTCCTACAATGAGCAGTTCTTC,CASSTRRATGSYNEQFF
TRBV6-2/TRBV6-3,TRBJ1-2,many,TRBD1,TGTGCCAGCAGTTACTCAAGCCGGGACAGGGACTACACCTTC,CASSYSSRDRDYTF
TRBV20-1,TRBJ2-1,many,-,TGCAGTGCGAGGTGGCTACCCGACGGCAATGAGCAGTTCTTC,CSARWLPDGNEQFF